A single sample gave rise to the 3 T cell receptor beta chains below, sequenced in a study of T-cell reconstitution after alpha-beta-depleted transplantation in children. Construction of the TCRbeta library involved unique molecular identifiers. TCRdb independently ran MiXCR on the PCR reads; one entry per CDR3 protein. The sample shows around 670,000 distinct CDR3 sequences, around 12% of them seen only once. Source: PBMCs, taken before TCRalphabeta/CD19-depleted stem cell transplant. Receptors were obtained from a girl aged 2 to 9 with congenital amegakaryocytic thrombocytopenia, due to receive a stem cell transplant.

The rearrangement joins TRBV5-1 to TRBJ2-5; 8 bases match TRBD2. The ends lost 1 base at V and 2 bases at J; junction bases unmatched: 10. CDR3 length: 17 amino acids. Germline assignment: CDR1 SGHRS and CDR2 YFSETQ. CDR3 sequence reads: CASSLQAAGAAQETQYF. The CDR3 DNA is TGCGCCAGCAGCTTGCAGGCAGCGGGGGCAGCACAAGAGACCCAGTACTTC.

This clonotype was seen a few times. The chain links TRBV5-1 to TRBJ2-7; tentatively, D is TRBD1 (5 bases). Germline values: CDR1 SGHRS, CDR2 YFSETQ. With 1 base removed from V and 5 bases from J, the gap between germline ends came to 16 bases. CDR3 size: 15 residues. CDR3 in DNA: TGCGCCAGCAGCTTGATGGCCGACAGTCGGCACGAGCAGTACTTC. Amino acid sequence: CASSLMADSRHEQYF. The whole variable domain, remainder taken from reference TRBV5-1 and TRBJ2-7, is KAGVTQTPRYLIKTRGQQVTLSCSPISGHRSVSWYQQTPGQGLQFLFEYFSETQRNKGNFPGRFSGRQFSNSRSEMNVSTLELGDSALYLCASSLMADSRHEQYFGPGTRLTVT.

This clonotype was picked up many times. This chain joins TRBV5-1 and TRBJ2-5; 7 bases are shared with TRBD1. Trimming took 2 bases from V and 5 from J; bases not matched to a gene: 12. The germline gives CDR1 SGHRS, CDR2 YFSETQ. The CDR3 spans 16 residues. In nucleotides, the CDR3 is TGCGCCAGCAGCTTCATCGACTCCCAACAGGGGGAGACCCAGTACTTC. It translates to CASSFIDSQQGETQYF.